Sequencing of this T cell receptor beta chain was carried out in a study of blood T cell repertoires in COVID-19 (dated by TCRdb to the early 2020s). As for the study more broadly: Samples from collaborators originated in the United States, Italy and Spain and spanned both the acute and convalescent phases of COVID-19. The dataset comprised deeply sampled blood TCRbeta repertoires from subjects exposed to, actively infected with, or recovered from COVID-19. Where available, HLA class I and class II types were obtained from metadata supplied by the sample provider rather than from assay-based typing. Nearly every sample came with metadata listing a de-identified subject ID, COVID-19 status, age in years and sex. The material from the prospective study consisted of cDNA or gDNA derived from T cells, B-cell-depleted T cells, or PBMCs. The repertoires were released in a freely available public database intended as a resource for research on the immune response to SARS-CoV-2. The samples were drawn from the first 160 participants of the ongoing ImmuneRACE study and from some 1,300 subjects provided by 6 global collaborators. The paper's findings and limits, for the study overall: Clinical and demographic metadata were provided uncurated, with the amount varying by source and participant.

TCRbeta CDR3 regions were amplified from genomic DNA using the immunoSEQ Assay, a bias-controlled multiplex PCR. The authors processed their data as follows. The number of nucleated cells in each sample was estimated by amplification of reference gene primers within the assay. Sequence reads were collapsed and filtered to measure the absolute abundance of every unique TCRbeta CDR3 rearrangement. For each sample, productive Simpson clonality was calculated as the square root of Simpson's diversity index over productive rearrangements. TCRdb carries this immuneACCESS record with in-frame sequences only. Its versions omit some clonotypes, under half of them owing to an unresolved V gene in the studies checked, with the rest unexplained. V, J and clone size were drawn from that table, and D and trimming were deduced from the DNA. This sample has approximately 150,000 clones in its table, and around 84% of those were observed once. Together, the top ten hold nearly 8% of the sample.

Participants in the prospective study were enrolled through a virtual design, were aged about 18 to 100 years, and lived in 24 United States geographic areas. Cohort assignment in the prospective study relied on participant-reported clinical history from a screening survey and a study questionnaire. Recovered participants in ImmuneRACE Cohort 3 were defined by two consecutive negative NP/OP PCR tests, clearance by a healthcare professional, or resolution of symptoms. In the prospective study, mobile phlebotomists collected whole blood, serum and a nasopharyngeal or oropharyngeal swab from each participant. Over a 2-month period, participants in the prospective study had the option of providing additional blood draws and questionnaires. Before DNA extraction, blood samples from the prospective study were shipped at room temperature or frozen. Comment on this clone: It has no known antigen specificity. No qualities accompany the bases; no much larger clone lies one base away.

The germline V gene provides CDR1 KGHDR and CDR2 SFDVKD. There are 12 amino acids in the CDR3, from cysteine to phenylalanine inclusive. Only CDR3 DNA is held: 36 bases, read in frame from base 1. Trimming removed 4 bases from V and 2 bases from J, leaving 4 bases between the germline ends. The rearrangement combines TRBV24-1 with TRBJ1-1; the D gene cannot be named for sure. This sequence was found in a woman aged 45-65 years who had recovered from COVID-19. Sequencing was performed on PBMCs or T cells enriched from blood (not recorded which). CDR3 loop: CATSDPNTEAFF. The DNA sequence is given as TGTGCCACCAGTGACCCTAACACTGAAGCTTTCTTT.